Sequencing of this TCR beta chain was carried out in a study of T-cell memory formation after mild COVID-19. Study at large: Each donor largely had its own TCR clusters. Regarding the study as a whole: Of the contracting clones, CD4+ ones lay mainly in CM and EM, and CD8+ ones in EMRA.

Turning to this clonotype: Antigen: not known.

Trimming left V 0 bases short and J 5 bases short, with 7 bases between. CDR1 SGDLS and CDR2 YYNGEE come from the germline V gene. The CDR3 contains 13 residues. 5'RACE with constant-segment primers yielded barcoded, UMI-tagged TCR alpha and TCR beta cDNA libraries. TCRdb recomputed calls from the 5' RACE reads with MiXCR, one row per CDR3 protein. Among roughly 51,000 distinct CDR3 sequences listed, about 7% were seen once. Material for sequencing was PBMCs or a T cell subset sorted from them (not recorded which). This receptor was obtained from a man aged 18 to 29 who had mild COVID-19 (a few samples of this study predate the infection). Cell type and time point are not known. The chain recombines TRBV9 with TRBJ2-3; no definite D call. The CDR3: CASSVAGKDTQYF. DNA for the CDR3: TGTGCCAGCAGCGTAGCCGGTAAAGATACGCAGTATTTT.